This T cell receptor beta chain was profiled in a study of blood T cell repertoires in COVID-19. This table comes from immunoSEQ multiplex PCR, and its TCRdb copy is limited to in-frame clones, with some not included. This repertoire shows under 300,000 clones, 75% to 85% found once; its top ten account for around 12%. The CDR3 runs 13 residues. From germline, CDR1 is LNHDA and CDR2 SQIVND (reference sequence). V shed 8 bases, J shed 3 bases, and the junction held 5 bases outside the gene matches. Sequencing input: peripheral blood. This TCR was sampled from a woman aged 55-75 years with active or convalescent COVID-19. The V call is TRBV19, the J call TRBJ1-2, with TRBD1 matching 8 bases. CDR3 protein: CASRGQGDYGYTF. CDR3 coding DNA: TGTGCCAGTCGAGGACAGGGCGACTATGGCTACACCTTC.